The clone carrying this TCR beta chain was counted many times. Its antigen remains unknown. Germline assignment: CDR1 SGHTA and CDR2 FQGNSA. The CDR3 spans 16 residues. The germline V and J ends were trimmed by 5 bases and 0 bases, with 16 bases remaining between them. MiXCR, applied by TCRdb to the reads, yields one record per CDR3 protein. The table lists about 500,000 distinct CDR3 sequences, 30% to 40% of them singletons. This entry is derived from a study of T cell repertoires in cytomegalovirus infection. Study at large: Peptides in the study included HLA-C-restricted and HLA-B-restricted CMV epitopes. Public TCR beta signatures marked donors with CMV infection and the matching HLA. Broader study findings: The ex vivo response showed dominance by HLA-C-restricted CMV-specific TCR beta clonotypes. Cumulative frequency of public TCR beta families picked out carriers of CMV plus the relevant HLA.

The clonotype was recovered from a human donor in good health (CMV status not recorded). Some clones in this sample may be carry-over from other donors' samples. Material: cultured PBMCs, obtained from culture after CMV antigen stimulation. The chain combines TRBV7-2 with TRBJ1-2, with D possibly TRBD1 on 5 matching bases. The CDR3 DNA reads TGTGCCAGCAGCCTGCTGGGACGGCAGCCTAACTATGGCTACACCTTC. Its translation is CASSLLGRQPNYGYTF. Using reference TRBV7-2 and TRBJ1-2 for the parts outside the CDR3, the full variable domain is GAGVSQSPSNKVTEKGKDVELRCDPISGHTALYWYRQSLGQGLEFLIYFQGNSAPDKSGLPSDRFSAERTGGSVSTLTIQRTQQEDSAVYLCASSLLGRQPNYGYTFGSGTRLTVV.